This T cell receptor beta chain was captured by sequencing in a study of follicular helper T cells after annual influenza vaccination. Repertoires were generated with immunoSEQ multiplex PCR, while TCRdb's copy carries only in-frame clones and drops some. The table has some 12,000 clones, more than 75% seen once. Regarding the study as a whole: Only roughly 9.5-23% of analyzed cells yielded productive TCRB sequences. Each annual vaccination recalled recurring oligoclonal ICOS+CD38+ cTfh clonotypes. Plasmablast frequency change correlated with clonality change in ICOS+CD38+ cTfh.

Time point of the sample: 2015-2016 season, pre-vaccination. Subjects lived in the community and lacked influenza vaccine within the prior 6 months. The CDR3 is made up of 11 amino acids. V was clipped by 4 bases and J by 9 bases; unmatched bases: 3. Germline values: CDR1 MDHEN, CDR2 SYDVKM. The table lists this clone with a few counts. Antigen: not known. The V call is TRBV28, the J call TRBJ2-7, with TRBD1 matching over 7 bases. The sample in question was CXCR5+ CD38- circulating T follicular helper cells from blood, obtained on the day of influenza vaccination. The sample's subset: circulating Tfh, non-naive CD4+CXCR5+PD-1+ (ICOS+CD38+ or ICOS-CD38-). This sequence was found in an adult who received the influenza vaccine. The CDR3 coding sequence is TGTGCCAGCAGTTATCGACAGGGGCAGTACTTC. Protein product: CASSYRQGQYF.